This T cell receptor beta chain was captured by sequencing in a study of OX40 agonist ivuxolimab in advanced cancers. In the study overall: Participants could have had prior anti-PD-1, anti-PD-L1 or anti-CTLA-4 therapy, and around 43% had some. Broader study findings: Compared with CD4+, CD8+ T cells on average had more expanded clones.

As concerns this clone: The target antigen is unknown.

The CDR3 totals 14 residues. V lost 4 bases and J lost 4; bases outside the gene matches: 4. Looked up from germline, CDR1 is MNHEY and CDR2 is SMNVEV (reference sequence). Using immunoSEQ multiplex PCR, the repertoire was profiled, and TCRdb retains in-frame clones only, with some absent. The data contain over 8,500 clones, 60% to 85% of them seen just once; the ten biggest clones take up almost 40%. The clonotype was recovered from an adult with an advanced solid tumor such as melanoma, head and neck, liver or kidney cancer. The V and J genes are TRBV27 and TRBJ1-2, with 9 bases aligning to TRBD1. The sequenced sample was CD4+ or CD8+ T cells sorted from blood, obtained in a trial of the OX40 agonist ivuxolimab. The CDR3 DNA reads TGTGCCAGCAGTTCACAGGGGGCCCCCTATGGCTACACCTTC. Its translation: CASSSQGAPYGYTF.